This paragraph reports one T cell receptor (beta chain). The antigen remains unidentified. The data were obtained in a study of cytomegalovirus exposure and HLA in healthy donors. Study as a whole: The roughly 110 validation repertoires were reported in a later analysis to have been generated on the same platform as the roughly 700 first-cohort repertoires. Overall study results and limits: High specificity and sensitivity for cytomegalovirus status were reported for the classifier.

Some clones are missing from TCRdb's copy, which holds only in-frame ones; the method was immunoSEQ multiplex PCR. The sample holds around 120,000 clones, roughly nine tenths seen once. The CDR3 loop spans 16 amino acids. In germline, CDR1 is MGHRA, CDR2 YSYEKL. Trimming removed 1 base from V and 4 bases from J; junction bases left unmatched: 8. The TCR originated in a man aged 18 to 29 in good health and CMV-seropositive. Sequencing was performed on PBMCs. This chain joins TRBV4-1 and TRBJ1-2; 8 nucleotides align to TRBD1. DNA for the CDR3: TGCGCCAGCAGCCAAGTGGGGACAGGAGAATTCTATGGCTACACCTTC. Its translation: CASSQVGTGEFYGYTF.